This TCR beta chain was sequenced during a study of control samples from healthy donors and cancer patients. The protocol was immunoSEQ multiplex PCR, while the TCRdb copy is restricted to in-frame clones and leaves out a portion. The top ten clones hold 28% of a sample with around 75,000 clones, 84% of them seen once. In its sample, this clone was seen once. The germline CDR1 and CDR2 sequences are MGHRA and YSYEKL. This CDR3 comprises 15 residues. Trimming removed 0 bases at V and 10 bases at J, with 16 bases between. The sample consisted of blood. The V and J genes are TRBV4-1 and TRBJ2-1; a weak D match, TRBD2 (6 bases). The TCR originated in a man in his forties or fifties in good health. The CDR3 is CASSQDPGVHREQFF. The DNA of the CDR3 is TGCGCCAGCAGCCAAGATCCGGGGGTCCATCGGGAGCAGTTCTTC.